Sequencing of this T cell receptor (beta chain) was carried out in a study of cytomegalovirus exposure and HLA in healthy donors. Study results and limitations: Cytomegalovirus association was assigned to about 150 TCR beta chains. According to reports, the classifier identified cytomegalovirus status with high specificity and sensitivity. The tendency of first-cohort TCR clusters to co-occur in the 120 validation repertoires was identified by a subsequent analysis.

Of note for this clone: The antigen remains unidentified.

Germline V gene sequence: CDR1 SEHNR, CDR2 FQNEAQ (reference sequence). The CDR3 extends over 14 amino acids. Deletions cut 6 bases from V and 1 base from J, with 10 bases between. Generated by immunoSEQ multiplex PCR, the TCRdb table keeps only in-frame clones and is missing some. Here the sample spans tens of thousands of clones, around nine tenths being singletons. The sample consisted of PBMCs. The clonotype was recovered from a woman between 18 and 30 years old in good health and CMV-seropositive. This chain links TRBV7-9 with TRBJ2-1, with a possible D match to TRBD2 (6 bases). The CDR3 spells CASSGDFSYNEQFF. DNA for the CDR3: TGTGCCAGCAGTGGGGACTTTTCCTACAATGAGCAGTTCTTC.